The TCR beta chain under discussion was sequenced for a study of T cell responses to AZD1222 COVID-19 vaccine. Profiling relied on immunoSEQ multiplex PCR, and the TCRdb table lists in-frame clones only, not all of them. The sample holds 75,000 to 80,000 clones; roughly 90% are singletons and the top ten take over 1.1%. Germline V gives CDR1 ENHRY, CDR2 SYGVKD. This CDR3 contains 14 residues. V lost 11 bases and J lost 1, with 17 bases in between. Notes on the study in general: The CD4 TCRs associated with vaccination extended across spike and predominated at 160-218 and 743-854.

About this clone: As yet, its antigen is unknown.

Sequencing was performed on peripheral blood, taken 28 days after the second AZD1222 dose. The clonotype comes from an adult who received the AZD1222 COVID-19 vaccine. The chain has TRBV10-3 and TRBJ1-1; D is undetermined. CDR3 region: CASRISTGNTEAFF. The CDR3 DNA sequence: TGTGCCTCCAGGATTTCCACCGGGAACACTGAAGCTTTCTTT.